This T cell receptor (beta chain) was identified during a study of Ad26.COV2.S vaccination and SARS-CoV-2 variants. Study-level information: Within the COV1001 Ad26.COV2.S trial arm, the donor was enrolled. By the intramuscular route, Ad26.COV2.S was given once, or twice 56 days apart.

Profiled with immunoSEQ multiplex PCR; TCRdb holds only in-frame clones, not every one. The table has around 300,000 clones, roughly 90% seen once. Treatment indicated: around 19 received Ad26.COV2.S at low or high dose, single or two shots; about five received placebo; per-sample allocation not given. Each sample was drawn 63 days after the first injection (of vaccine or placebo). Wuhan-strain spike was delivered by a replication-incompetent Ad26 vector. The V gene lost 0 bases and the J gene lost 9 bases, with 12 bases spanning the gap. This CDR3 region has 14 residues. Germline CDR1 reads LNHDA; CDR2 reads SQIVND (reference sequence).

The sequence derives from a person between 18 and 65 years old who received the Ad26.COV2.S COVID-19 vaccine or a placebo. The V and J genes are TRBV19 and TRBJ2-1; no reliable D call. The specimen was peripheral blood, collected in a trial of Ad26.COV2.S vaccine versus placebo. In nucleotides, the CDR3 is TGTGCCAGTAGTATAGACGACCTCGGTAGTGAGCAGTTCTTC. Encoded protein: CASSIDDLGSEQFF.